This T cell receptor beta chain was observed in a study of blood T cell repertoires in COVID-19. About the research overall: Some COVID-19 samples were acute and others convalescent; all came from the United States, Italy and Spain. Sources were T cells, B-cell-depleted T cells, or PBMCs; the material itself was cDNA or gDNA.

Source study methods: Using reference gene primer amplification, nucleated cell counts were estimated. Sequencing used immunoSEQ multiplex PCR; TCRdb keeps in-frame clones, though not all of them. From that table come the V and J calls and clone size; the DNA was used to work out D and trimming. The data hold some 45,000 clones, with 80% to 95% observed a single time. Germline V gene data show CDR1 as SGHDN and CDR2 as FVKESK. V shed 4 bases, J shed 1 base, and the junction held 9 bases outside the gene matches. The CDR3 spans 17 residues. Sequencing was carried out using peripheral blood. The chain recombines TRBV14 with TRBJ1-1, with 10 nucleotides matching TRBD1. The clonotype comes from a human donor in a cohort sampled during active COVID-19. In nucleotides, the CDR3 is TGTGCCAGCAGCCCCGGACAGGGGGAGAGTCCGAACACTGAAGCTTTCTTT. This codes for CASSPGQGESPNTEAFF.